A single sample is the source of the 28 T cell receptor beta chains below, sequenced in a study of T-cell memory formation after mild COVID-19. TCRdb redid the calling of the 5' RACE reads with MiXCR, one entry per CDR3 protein. The table has under 650,000 distinct CDR3 sequences, 18% seen once. What was sequenced was PBMCs or a T cell subset sorted from them (not recorded which). The source of these receptors is an adult woman who had mild COVID-19 (a few samples of this study predate the infection). Cell type and time point are not known.

This clonotype was seen only a few times. The chain links TRBV24-1 to TRBJ2-7, with a possible D match to TRBD1 (6 bases). Germline V gene data show CDR1 as KGHDR and CDR2 as SFDVKD. The CDR3 runs 15 residues. Between the trimmed V and J ends, which lost 3 bases and 1 base, there was a span of 12 bases. Here the CDR3 DNA reads TGTGCCACCAGTGATCCCGGGACACGATCCTACGAGCAGTACTTC. It is translated as CATSDPGTRSYEQYF.

CDR3 coding DNA: TGTGCCAGCTCACCCCGACAGATGAACACCGGGGAGCTGTTTTTT. Amino acid sequence: CASSPRQMNTGELFF. This chain uses TRBV18 with TRBJ2-2; D perhaps matches TRBD1 (5 bases). Germline loops: CDR1 KGHSH, CDR2 LQKENI. The CDR3 extends over 15 amino acids. Trimming took 3 bases from V and 1 from J, leaving 9 bases between them.

The chain couples TRBV2 to TRBJ1-2; D uncertain. Germline CDR1 and CDR2: SNHLY and FYNNEI. V lost 3 bases and J 6 bases, leaving 5 bases between the germline ends. The CDR3 is 11 amino acids. The CDR3 is CASSESDGYTF. DNA for the CDR3: TGTGCCAGCAGTGAGTCAGATGGCTACACCTTC.

CDR3 sequence reads: CASSTLGPDNEQFF. The CDR3 DNA reads as TGTGCCAGCAGCACCCTGGGACCCGACAATGAGCAGTTCTTC. The gene calls are TRBV7-8 and TRBJ2-1; either TRBD1 or TRBD2 may supply D (5 bases each). V was trimmed by 5 bases and J by 5 bases, leaving 13 bases between them. The CDR3 totals 14 residues. The V gene's germline CDR1 is SGHVS and CDR2 FQNEAQ.

This chain links TRBV20-1 with TRBJ2-1; 11 nucleotides agree with TRBD2. The CDR3 is 15 residues long. Germline assignment: CDR1 DFQATT and CDR2 SNEGSKA (reference sequence). With 6 bases clipped from V and 10 bases from J, the junction kept 14 bases outside the gene matches. The CDR3, as DNA: TGCAGTGCCCTTGGATTAGCGGGAGGGCCGGGGGAGCAGTTCTTC. Translating it yields CSALGLAGGPGEQFF.

This clonotype was counted between two and nine times. This sequence joins TRBV18 and TRBJ2-4; tentatively, D is TRBD1 or TRBD2 (6 bases each). In germline, CDR1 is KGHSH, CDR2 LQKENI. V lost 1 base and J 8 bases, leaving 15 bases between the germline ends. CDR3 length: 15 residues. For the CDR3, the DNA is TGTGCCAGCTCACCACGGAGTAGGGGGGAGGACATTCAGTACTTC. Its protein product is CASSPRSRGEDIQYF.

The chain couples TRBV12-3 or TRBV12-4 to TRBJ1-1; D is unresolved. CDR3 length: 12 residues. Deletions cut 6 bases from V and 0 bases from J, with 5 bases between. CDR3 nucleotide sequence: TGTGCCAGCAGAGAGATGAACACTGAAGCTTTCTTT. It codes for CASREMNTEAFF.

This clonotype appeared many times. The J gene is TRBJ1-2, the V gene TRBV5-1, with D maybe TRBD1 (6 bases). This CDR3 has 14 amino acids. Germline loops: CDR1 SGHRS, CDR2 YFSETQ. V was shortened by 1 base and J by 4 bases, with 11 bases between the two germline ends. DNA for the CDR3: TGCGCCAGCAGCTTGACGACAGGCAGCTATGGCTACACCTTC. Protein product: CASSLTTGSYGYTF.

This clonotype was observed a handful of times. The rearrangement uses TRBV6-5 and TRBJ2-1; weak D call: TRBD2 (5 bases). Germline loops: CDR1 MNHEY, CDR2 SVGAGI. This CDR3 is 16 amino acids long. The ends were cut back, 2 bases at V and 6 bases at J, with 17 bases in the middle. The CDR3 protein is CASSYTLTNFPNEQFF. CDR3 nucleotides: TGTGCCAGCAGTTACACCCTGACTAATTTTCCCAATGAGCAGTTCTTC.

The J gene is TRBJ2-1, the V gene TRBV5-5, with 10 bases lining up with TRBD1. CDR1 and CDR2 (germline): SGHKS, YYEKEE (reference sequence). Losses at the gene ends were 4 bases for V and 4 bases for J; bases not matched to a gene: 8. CDR3 length equals 16 residues. CDR3 sequence: CASSRDRGQRYNEQFF. DNA for the CDR3: TGTGCCAGCAGCCGAGACAGGGGGCAGCGGTACAATGAGCAGTTCTTC.

This clonotype came up a few times. The chain uses TRBV7-2 and TRBJ1-4; perhaps TRBD1 as D (5 bases). CDR1 SGHTA and CDR2 FQGNSA come from the germline V gene. CDR3 length equals 14 residues. Trimming pared 3 bases from V and 4 bases from J, leaving 9 bases between. The CDR3 loop is CASSFDRLNEKLFF. The CDR3 bases are TGTGCCAGCAGCTTCGACAGACTTAATGAAAAACTGTTTTTT.

This clonotype was counted between two and nine times. This sequence joins TRBV29-1 and TRBJ2-3, with D possibly matching TRBD1 (5 bases). This CDR3 is 14 amino acids long. CDR1 and CDR2 (germline): SQVTM, ANQGSEA. The V end lost 5 bases, the J end lost 5 bases, and 17 bases lay between the germline ends. CDR3 region: CSVWGYWGEDTQYF. The CDR3 DNA reads TGCAGCGTTTGGGGCTACTGGGGTGAAGATACGCAGTATTTT.

This clonotype has just a few counts. The chain combines TRBV7-3 with TRBJ2-3; D gene uncertain. In germline, CDR1 is SGHTA, CDR2 FQGTGA. The V and J ends lost 4 bases and 1 base respectively, with 9 bases between them. The CDR3 consists of 14 residues. The CDR3 DNA reads as TGTGCCAGCAGCTCCCCCCCTGGCACAGATACGCAGTATTTT. Translated, it gives CASSSPPGTDTQYF.

This clonotype has a count of ten or more. CDR3 sequence: CASSLQGTSSYEQYF. Written as DNA, the CDR3 is TGTGCCAGCAGCTTACAGGGGACTAGCTCCTACGAGCAGTACTTC. The genes are TRBV7-6 and TRBJ2-7, with TRBD2 matching 8 bases. Losses at the gene ends were 2 bases for V and 0 bases for J; bases not matched to a gene: 3. The CDR3 runs 15 residues. Germline-derived CDR1 and CDR2 are SGHVS and FNYEAQ.

The rearrangement joins TRBV20-1 to TRBJ2-1, with TRBD1 identical over 7 bases. Trimming at V came to 5 bases and at J to 5 bases, leaving 12 bases not matched to a gene. Germline V lookup: CDR1 DFQATT, CDR2 SNEGSKA (reference sequence). This CDR3 spans 15 amino acids. The CDR3 sequence: CSAPLQGRRNNEQFF. Here the CDR3 DNA reads TGCAGTGCTCCTCTACAGGGGCGTCGAAACAATGAGCAGTTCTTC.

The chain combines TRBV20-1 with TRBJ2-7; no definite D call. Trimming removed 0 bases from V and 2 bases from J, with 8 bases in between. The CDR3 has 13 residues. Germline values: CDR1 DFQATT, CDR2 SNEGSKA (reference sequence). CDR3: CSAREERPYEQYF. CDR3 nucleotides: TGCAGTGCTAGAGAGGAGCGTCCCTACGAGCAGTACTTC.

There are a few counts of this clonotype. The DNA for the CDR3 is TGTGCCAGTAGTATAGATTGGCGGCCCACGGCTGGCTACACCTTC. This gives the protein CASSIDWRPTAGYTF. This chain links TRBV19 with TRBJ1-2; the D is unclear. This CDR3 is 15 amino acids long. V was trimmed by 0 bases and J by 7 bases, leaving 15 bases between them. Germline V gives CDR1 LNHDA, CDR2 SQIVND (reference sequence).

This clonotype came up a few times. This sequence joins TRBV27 and TRBJ1-1; D possibly corresponds to TRBD1 (5 bases). The CDR3 contains 13 residues. Germline V CDR1 and CDR2: MNHEY, SMNVEV (reference sequence). Trimming took off 1 base at V and 5 bases at J, with 8 bases between the two ends. DNA for the CDR3: TGTGCCAGCAGTTTATTCCGGGGGACTGAAGCTTTCTTT. It encodes CASSLFRGTEAFF.

This clonotype was observed a few times. V and J are TRBV29-1 and TRBJ2-1, with TRBD2 identical over 9 bases. Germline assignment: CDR1 SQVTM and CDR2 ANQGSEA. Trimming took 4 bases from V and 6 from J; bases not matched to a gene: 10. The CDR3 is 15 amino acids. CDR3 coding DNA: TGCAGCGTTGCCCATTATAGCGGGAGAGGCAATGAGCAGTTCTTC. It codes for CSVAHYSGRGNEQFF.

This clonotype was seen a handful of times. The chain couples TRBV21-1 to TRBJ2-7; the table gives TRBD1 as D, unverified against the DNA. TRBV21-1 is shown as a pseudogene. This CDR3 has 15 amino acids. The CDR3 bases are TGTGCCAGCAGCAACTCGTGCCGGGACACCTACGAGCAGTACTTC. This encodes CASSNSCRDTYEQYF.

This rearrangement joins TRBV20-1 to TRBJ2-7, with 10 positions matching TRBD1. The length of the CDR3 is 15 residues. Trimming removed 0 bases from V and 1 base from J; junction bases left unmatched: 3. The V gene's germline CDR1 is DFQATT and CDR2 SNEGSKA (reference sequence). The CDR3 region is CSARDSGQGSYEQYF. As DNA, the CDR3 is TGCAGTGCTAGAGATTCGGGACAGGGGTCCTACGAGCAGTACTTC.

This clonotype was observed a few times. J is TRBJ2-2 and V is TRBV24-1, with 9 nucleotides matching TRBD1. CDR3 length: 19 residues. J gave up 0 bases and V 3 bases, and 10 bases lay outside the gene matches. Germline V gene sequence: CDR1 KGHDR, CDR2 SFDVKD. CDR3 DNA: TGTGCCACCAGTGATATTACTACAGGACAGGGGTCGAACACCGGGGAGCTGTTTTTT. Translation: CATSDITTGQGSNTGELFF.

The chain joins TRBV12-3 or TRBV12-4 to TRBJ2-7, with 11 positions matching TRBD2. V gave up 4 bases and J gave up 4 bases; unmatched junction bases: 3. CDR3 length equals 14 residues. The CDR3, as DNA: TGTGCCAGCAGTTCCTGGACTAGCGGGTACGAGCAGTACTTC. It yields the protein CASSSWTSGYEQYF.

The rearrangement joins TRBV19 to TRBJ2-5, with D possibly being TRBD1 (6 bases). Germline assignment: CDR1 LNHDA and CDR2 SQIVND (reference sequence). The ends were cut back, 4 bases at V and 1 base at J, with 16 bases in the middle. The CDR3 consists of 16 residues. The CDR3 sequence is CASSTTGLATQETQYF. The CDR3 DNA reads as TGTGCCAGTAGTACCACAGGGCTCGCCACCCAAGAGACCCAGTACTTC.

The rearrangement links TRBV6-5 to TRBJ1-2; TRBD1 might be the D (6 bases). V shed 6 bases and J shed 7 bases, with 18 bases lying between them. The V gene's germline CDR1 is MNHEY and CDR2 SVGAGI. This CDR3 has 14 amino acids. CDR3 residues: CASRPYRVGGGYTF. CDR3 DNA: TGTGCCAGCAGGCCTTACAGGGTCGGGGGTGGCTACACCTTC.

This clonotype was seen a few times. The rearrangement joins TRBV7-8 to TRBJ2-2; possibly TRBD1 for D (6 bases). Trimming pared 4 bases from V and 3 bases from J, leaving 9 bases between. This CDR3 spans 14 amino acids. Germline V gene sequence: CDR1 SGHVS, CDR2 FQNEAQ. Here the CDR3 reads CASSSDSYTGELFF. The CDR3 DNA follows: TGTGCCAGCAGCTCGGACAGTTACACCGGGGAGCTGTTTTTT.

This rearrangement joins TRBV7-2 to TRBJ2-3; no reliable D call. V was pared by 4 bases and J by 1 base, with 12 bases between. Germline lookup yields CDR1 SGHTA and CDR2 FQGNSA. The CDR3 is 15 residues long. DNA of the CDR3: TGTGCCAGCAGCTCCGATAGCATGGGCACAGATACGCAGTATTTT. Protein product: CASSSDSMGTDTQYF.

The rearrangement links TRBV7-3 to TRBJ2-2; D is uncertain. The CDR3 length is 14 residues. The V end was cut by 1 base, the J end by 8 bases, with 11 bases between. CDR1 SGHTA and CDR2 FQGTGA come from the germline V gene. The CDR3 sequence is CASSLNAGLGELFF. CDR3 nucleotide sequence: TGTGCCAGCAGCTTAAACGCAGGCCTGGGGGAGCTGTTTTTT. The variable domain in full, with the rest retrieved from reference TRBV7-3 and TRBJ2-2, is GAGVSQTPSNKVTEKGKYVELRCDPISGHTALYWYRQSLGQGPEFLIYFQGTGAADDSGLPNDRFFAVRPEGSVSTLKIQRTERGDSAVYLCASSLNAGLGELFFGEGSRLTVL.